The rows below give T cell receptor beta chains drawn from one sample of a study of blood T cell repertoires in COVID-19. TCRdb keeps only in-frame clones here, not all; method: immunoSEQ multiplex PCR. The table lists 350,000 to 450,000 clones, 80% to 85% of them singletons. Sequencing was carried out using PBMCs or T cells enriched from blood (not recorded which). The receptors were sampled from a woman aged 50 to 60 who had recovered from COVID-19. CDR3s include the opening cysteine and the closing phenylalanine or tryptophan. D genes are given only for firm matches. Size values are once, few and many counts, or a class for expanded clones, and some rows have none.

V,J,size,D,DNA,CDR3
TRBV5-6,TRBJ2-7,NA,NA,TGTGCCAGCAGCTTTTCCGGCTACGAGCAGTACTTC,CASSFSGYEQYF
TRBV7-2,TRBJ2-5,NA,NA,TGTGCCAGCAGTTTTCAGACTTACCAAGAGACCCAGTACTTC,CASSFQTYQETQYF
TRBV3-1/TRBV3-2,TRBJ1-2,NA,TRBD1,TGTGCCAGCAGCCCCAAAGGACAGGGGGGGTCTGGCTACACCTTC,CASSPKGQGGSGYTF
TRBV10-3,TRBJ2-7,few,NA,TGTGCCATCAGCGGGGGGACAGGAGTAAACTACGAGCAGTACTTC,CAISGGTGVNYEQYF
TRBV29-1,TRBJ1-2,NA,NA,TGCAGCGTGGGTGGGGCCGTCTATGGCTACACCTTC,CSVGGAVYGYTF
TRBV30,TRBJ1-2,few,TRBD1,TGTGCCTGGAGCCGGGACAGGGCCTCGACTAACTATGGCTACACCTTC,CAWSRDRASTNYGYTF
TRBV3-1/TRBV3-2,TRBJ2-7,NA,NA,TGTGCCAGCGCCATGGACAGCCGAAATTCCTACGAGCAGTACTTC,CASAMDSRNSYEQYF
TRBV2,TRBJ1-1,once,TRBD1,TGTGCCATCCTCGACAGGGCCATGAACACTGAAGCTTTCTTT,CAILDRAMNTEAFF
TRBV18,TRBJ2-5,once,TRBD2,TGTGCCAGCTCACCGGGACTAGCGGGGGGCCAAGAGACCCAGTACTTC,CASSPGLAGGQETQYF
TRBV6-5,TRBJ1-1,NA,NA,TGTGCCAGCAGTTATGAAGGAGGGAGCACTGAAGCTTTCTTT,CASSYEGGSTEAFF
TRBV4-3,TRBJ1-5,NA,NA,TGCGCCAGCAGCCAACGGACTTATCAGCCCCAGCATTTT,CASSQRTYQPQHF
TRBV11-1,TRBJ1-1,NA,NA,TGTGCCAGCAGCCCCCTGACAGGATTGAACACTGAAGCTTTCTTT,CASSPLTGLNTEAFF
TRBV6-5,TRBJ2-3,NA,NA,TGTGCCAGCAGTTGGCCAGGGGGCACAGATACGCAGTATTTT,CASSWPGGTDTQYF
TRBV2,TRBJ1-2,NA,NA,TGTGCCAGCAGTCTCCAGGGGAGCGATGGCTACACCTTC,CASSLQGSDGYTF
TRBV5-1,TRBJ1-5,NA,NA,TGCGCCAGCAGCCCCGACTCCTTGGATCAGCCCCAGCATTTT,CASSPDSLDQPQHF
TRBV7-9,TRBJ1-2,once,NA,TGTGCCAGCAGCTTAGAGACAGCAACCTATGGCTACACCTTC,CASSLETATYGYTF
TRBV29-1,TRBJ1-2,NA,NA,TGCAGCGGCTCAGGGTCCTGGTATGGCTACACCTTC,CSGSGSWYGYTF
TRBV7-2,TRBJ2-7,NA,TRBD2,TGTGCCAGCAGCTTAAATCCCGGGGGGAACTACGAGCAGTACTTC,CASSLNPGGNYEQYF
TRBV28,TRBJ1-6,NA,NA,TGTGCCAGCAGACTCGGGGGGGCAAGTTCACCCCTCCACTTT,CASRLGGASSPLHF
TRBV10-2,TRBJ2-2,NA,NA,TGCGCCAGCAGGGAGACAGGGACTAATCTAGCCGGGGAGCTGTTTTTT,CASRETGTNLAGELFF
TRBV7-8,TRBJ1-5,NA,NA,TGTGCCAGCAGCTTAGGGACACGCTCGGATCAGCCCCAGCATTTT,CASSLGTRSDQPQHF
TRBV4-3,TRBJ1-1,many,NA,TGCGCCAGCAGCCTAAAGTCCACGGGGGGGGCTTTCTTT,CASSLKSTGGAFF
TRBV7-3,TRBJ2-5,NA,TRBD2,TGTGCCAGCAGCCTTAGCGGGGGGAAACAAGAGACCCAGTACTTC,CASSLSGGKQETQYF
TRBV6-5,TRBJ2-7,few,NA,TGTGCCAGCAGAGCTCATAACTACGAGCAGTACTTC,CASRAHNYEQYF
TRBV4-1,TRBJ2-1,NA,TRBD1,TGCGCCAGCAGAGACAGGGGGGATTACAATGAGCAGTTCTTC,CASRDRGDYNEQFF
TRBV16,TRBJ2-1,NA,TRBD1,TGTGCCAGCAGCCCCCGGACAGGGGCGAACAATGAGCAGTTCTTC,CASSPRTGANNEQFF
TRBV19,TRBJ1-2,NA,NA,TGTGCCAGTAGTATTCTGGGCGCAGGGTCTAACTATGGCTACACCTTC,CASSILGAGSNYGYTF
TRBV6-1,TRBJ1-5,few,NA,TGTGCCAGCAGTGGCCAGGGGCGAGGAATTAATCAGCCCCAGCATTTT,CASSGQGRGINQPQHF
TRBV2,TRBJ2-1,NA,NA,TGTGCCAGCGGGCTTACAAGGGGGGGCTTCCAGAGTGAGCAGTTCTTC,CASGLTRGGFQSEQFF
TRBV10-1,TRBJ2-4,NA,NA,TGCGCCAGCAACTTGCGGACTAGGGGGGCCTTGGGCAAAAACATTCAGTACTTC,CASNLRTRGALGKNIQYF
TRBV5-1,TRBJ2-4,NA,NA,TGCGCCAGCAGCATACCGGGAGCTTTAGCCAAAAACATTCAGTACTTC,CASSIPGALAKNIQYF
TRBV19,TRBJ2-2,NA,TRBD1,TGTGCCAGTAGTAGACAGGGTTTGGCCGGGGAGCTGTTTTTT,CASSRQGLAGELFF
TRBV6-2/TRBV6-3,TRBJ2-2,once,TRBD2,TGTGCCAGCAGTCCGGGGGGGGCGGGAGCTGACACCGGGGAGCTGTTTTTT,CASSPGGAGADTGELFF
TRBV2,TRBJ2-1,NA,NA,TGTGCCAGCAGTGATACAGCCGCCTACAATGAGCAGTTCTTC,CASSDTAAYNEQFF
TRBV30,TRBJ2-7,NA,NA,TGTGCCTGGGGGGTCGGGAATGAGAGAAACCAGTACTTC,CAWGVGNERNQYF
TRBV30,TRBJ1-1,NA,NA,TGTGCCTGGAGTGTATTCCAGTCGGGGTTTGGCACTGAAGCTTTCTTT,CAWSVFQSGFGTEAFF
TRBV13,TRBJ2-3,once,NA,TGTGCCAGCAACCCCGAGAGGGCAACAGATACGCAGTATTTT,CASNPERATDTQYF
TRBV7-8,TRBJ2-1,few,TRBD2,TGTGCCAGCAGACGAACTAGCGGGAGCTACAATGAGCAGTTCTTC,CASRRTSGSYNEQFF
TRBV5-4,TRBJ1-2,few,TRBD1,TGTGCCAGCAGCTCGGGACAGATCTATGGCTACACCTTC,CASSSGQIYGYTF
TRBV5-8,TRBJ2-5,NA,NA,TGTGCCAGCAGCTTGCCCACACAAGAGACCCAGTACTTC,CASSLPTQETQYF
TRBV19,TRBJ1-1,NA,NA,TGTGCCAGTAGCCCCCCAGGAGGGGCTCAGACTGAAGCTTTCTTT,CASSPPGGAQTEAFF
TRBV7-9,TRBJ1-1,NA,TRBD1,TGTGCCAGCAGCCACCCGGACAGGGGTGAAGCTTTCTTT,CASSHPDRGEAFF
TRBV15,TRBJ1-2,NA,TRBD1,TGTGCCACCAGCCAGGGACAGGGGGCGGGTGATGGCTACACCTTC,CATSQGQGAGDGYTF
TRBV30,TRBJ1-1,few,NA,TGTGCCTGGAGAGCAGGGATTTACACTGAAGCTTTCTTT,CAWRAGIYTEAFF
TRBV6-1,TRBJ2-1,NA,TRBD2,TGTGCCAGCAGTGACCCAGGGACTAGCGACAATGAGCAGTTCTTC,CASSDPGTSDNEQFF
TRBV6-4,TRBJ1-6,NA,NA,TGTGCCAGCAGTGCCGGGGGGCTGAATTCACCCCTCCACTTT,CASSAGGLNSPLHF
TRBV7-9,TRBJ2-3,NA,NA,TGTGCCAGCAGCCGGGACAACACAGATACGCAGTATTTT,CASSRDNTDTQYF
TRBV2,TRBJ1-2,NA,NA,TGTGCCAGCAGTGTGGGAGGGGGTAATGGCTACACCTTC,CASSVGGGNGYTF